Here is one T cell receptor (beta chain) with its context. Its antigen target is currently unknown. Qualities for individual bases were not recorded, and no much larger clone is one base off. The library was obtained by the immunoSEQ multiplex PCR assay. For the multiplex PCR, a mixture combining 60 forward primers for TCR Vbeta segments and 13 reverse primers for TCR Jbeta segments was used. Amplification of the CDR3 region of rearranged TCR beta genes was performed with a multiplex PCR assay on genomic DNA. The Illumina HiSeq System was used to sequence the amplified TCR beta libraries as 87-base-pair reads. As for the authors' bioinformatics: Across the 600 to 700 repertoires, a later analysis counted some 81 million unique TCR beta chains, some 11 million of which were shared by at least two donors. Raw reads were error-corrected and collapsed into unique sequences with a nearest-neighbor algorithm that merged closely related sequences to remove PCR and sequencing errors. CDR3 sequences were aligned to IMGT reference sequences to assign V, D and J gene segments. For a sequence to be retained, a match of at least six nucleotides to both a V gene segment and a J gene segment was required. A rearrangement counted as productive if the CDR3 had no stop codons and remained in frame with V and J, and every other rearrangement counted as non-productive. Following IMGT convention, CDR3 was defined as the stretch from the second conserved V-encoded cysteine to the conserved J-encoded phenylalanine. In an earlier analysis of 587 of the donors, sequences lacking an unambiguous match to a single V gene segment were excluded. In an earlier analysis of several hundred of the donors, V segments were called functional above 56.7% productive rearrangements and were called segregating when the between-donor standard deviation exceeded 5%. A statistical classification framework was built to diagnose cytomegalovirus status from the catalog of TCR beta chain sequences. V and J gene assignment, in a later analysis, came from comparing TCR nucleotide sequences with IMGT/GENE-DB human TR gene sequences. The TCRdist pipeline was used in a later analysis to assign CDR3 sequences and most-parsimonious VDJ recombination scenarios. A later analysis defined each TCR beta chain by its CDR3 amino acid sequence plus V-gene family, and excluded reads lacking a unique V-gene family. A later analysis removed 592 highly shared, low-generation-probability nucleotide sequences to deal with suspected cross-contamination and a sequencing artifact. A later analysis calculated a clonal expansion index for each public chain from normalized within-repertoire ranks of inferred template counts. Generation probabilities in a later analysis came from a VDJ recombination model fitted to out-of-frame rearrangements, and those results were checked against IGoR. A later analysis scored TCR-TCR, TCR-HLA and TCR-CMV co-occurrence with hypergeometric tests, applying a repertoire-size bias correction to TCR pairs. To estimate false discovery rates, a later analysis permuted the HLA or CMV assignments 20 times. In a later analysis, co-occurring TCRs were grouped with DBSCAN, and TCRdist sequence similarity was added when clustering was performed within HLA-allele-positive subsets. Repertoires with fewer than 30,000 or more than 120,000 public chains were left out of co-occurrence clustering, as were about five repertoires with anomalous nucleotide sharing. In TCRdb, the immuneACCESS table is reduced to in-frame sequences with V and J assigned. These tables do not hold every clone; where another copy was compared, an unresolved V gene accounts for under half, and the others remain unexplained. That table gives V, J and clone size, and the DNA gave D and trimming. This sample lists roughly 170,000 clones; 80% were detected once. The ten most abundant clones make up 0.65% of the sample.

The sample belongs to a study of cytomegalovirus exposure and HLA in healthy donors (TCRdb year 2017). In terms of the full investigation: An earlier analysis of roughly 500 of the donors reported 276 Gb of sequence data and about 120 million unique TCR beta sequences obtained from around 190 million T cells. An early release that covered approximately 600 HLA-typed donors contained approximately 320 gigabases of sequencing data and tens of millions of unique TCR sequences. Of the roughly 400 genotyped donors, approximately 80% fell in the genetic ancestry cluster associated with self-reported Caucasian donors. The study was designed to test whether signatures of past pathogen exposure could be identified by cataloging public T cell receptors. The study used immunosequencing to profile the T cell repertoires of hundreds of subjects and linked those repertoires to cytomegalovirus serostatus. Besides the first cohort of about 730 subjects, a separate validation cohort made up of about 120 different subjects was used. To predict cytomegalovirus infection status, the study combined high-throughput TCR immunosequencing, statistical association of individual TCRs with disease status, and machine learning. In a later analysis, previously published TCR beta repertoires from fewer than 750 donors were re-analyzed and high-resolution HLA genotyping was added so that TCR occurrence patterns could be studied. Rather than drawing on any new phenotypic data, the later analysis identified candidate immune exposures from TCR beta sequences and the way those sequences occurred across donors. In an earlier analysis of roughly 600 of the donors, high-throughput TCR beta sequencing was used to judge whether each TCR beta V gene segment behaved as functional or pseudogenic. Donor age, sex, ethnicity and CMV serostatus were collected together with the repertoire data. Genome-wide SNP genotypes for about three fifths of the 666 donors were used in a later genetic analysis, which treated that subset as a discovery cohort. Every repertoire in the discovery cohort had been generated on one and the same sequencing platform. Class I and class II HLA loci were covered by the typing at four-digit resolution. The number of typed donors differed by locus: roughly 620-640 for A, B, C, DRB1 and DQB1; 500 to 550 for DQA1; roughly 600 for DPA1; and some 470 for DPB1. About 5 DR-DQ haplotypes were handled as single units for association and clustering, since linkage in the cohort was strong. Among around 400 genotyped donors of the cohort, an average of around 250,000 unique TCR beta nucleotide sequences was sequenced per donor, of which 15% to 20% were non-productive.

Overall study results and their limits: A cluster of highly shared sequence variants was judged likely to represent a technical artifact of the sequencing pipeline. In vitro tests confirmed that a few of the cytomegalovirus-associated TCR beta chains recognize cytomegalovirus antigens. A later analysis found that TCR association rates varied across HLA loci, with DRB1 alleles showing the most associated TCRs and HLA-C alleles the fewest. In an earlier analysis of more than 450 of the donors, most TCR beta V segments were observed in productive rearrangements about 90% or about 30% of the time, broadly matching IMGT annotations. Correlated functional status among segregating V segments might reflect linkage disequilibrium, but an unknown experimental factor could not be ruled out. The classifier was reported to diagnose cytomegalovirus status with high specificity and sensitivity in both the original and validation cohorts. Assigning TCR associations to individual alleles was difficult when HLA alleles, especially DR and DQ, strongly co-occurred. It was suggested by the authors that the approach could potentially be generalized to other disease states and immunological phenotypes. A further reported finding was that TCR beta sequences accurately predicted the HLA-A and HLA-B alleles for most subjects in the first cohort. In a later analysis, several top co-occurrence clusters were reported to appear linked to parvovirus B19, influenza, CMV and Epstein-Barr virus. The cohort was sequenced for TCR beta chains only, and without alpha or paired-chain data the features that could be detected were limited. Across donors, most TCR sequences were observed very rarely, whereas some public TCRs were present in many individuals. Because counts were too low, around 17 rarely observed V segments, including chromosome 9 orphons, were left out of the earlier analysis of about 620 of the donors. A later genetic analysis reported fewer N-insertions in productive TCRs among donors in an Asian-associated ancestry cluster than the roughly 670-donor mean. CMV serostatus was the only immune exposure information available for the cohort. A later analysis found that most CMV-associated TCR beta chains appeared HLA-restricted, with HLA associations seemingly driven largely by CMV exposure. In a later analysis, some 17,000 TCR beta sequences were associated with specific HLA alleles at a false discovery rate of 0.05. V-gene and J-gene trimming of TCR beta chains was associated with a missense DCLRE1C variant in a later genetic analysis, and the association was replicated in an independent cohort. HLA typing was unavailable for some donors at each locus, so association tests used only the typed subset. The study gave a list of 150 to 200 TCR beta chains associated with cytomegalovirus. The presence/absence analyses assumed that sequencing depth was roughly uniform across donors, and that assumption may not be true. A later analysis found that HLA-associated TCR beta chains were more clonally expanded and had lower generation probabilities than equally common non-associated chains.

The cohort was made up of 666 healthy bone marrow donors. Cohort members were all nominally healthy when sampled, although unrecorded immune exposures were likely present. The donor was CMV seronegative and belonged to the group of 380 or so seronegative cohort members. A peripheral blood sample was provided by each donor, and peripheral blood mononuclear cells were used for TCR beta sequencing. The Qiagen DNeasy Blood Extraction Kit was used to extract genomic DNA from the blood cell samples. This clonotype was obtained from a boy younger than 18 in good health and CMV-seronegative. The sequencing input was PBMCs.

CDR3 region: CASSPLAGPTNQPQHF. The DNA sequence is given as TGTGCCAGTAGTCCCCTGGCAGGGCCTACCAATCAGCCCCAGCATTTT. The V and J segments used are TRBV19 and TRBJ1-5; the best D guess is TRBD1, with 5 bases matching. The CDR3 holds 16 amino acids from the cysteine to the phenylalanine. The only DNA kept is the CDR3, 48 bases in frame from the first base. CDR1 is given as LNHDA and CDR2 as SQIVND, both from the germline V gene (reference sequence). The V and J ends are trimmed by 5 bases and 3 bases, leaving 17 bases between them.